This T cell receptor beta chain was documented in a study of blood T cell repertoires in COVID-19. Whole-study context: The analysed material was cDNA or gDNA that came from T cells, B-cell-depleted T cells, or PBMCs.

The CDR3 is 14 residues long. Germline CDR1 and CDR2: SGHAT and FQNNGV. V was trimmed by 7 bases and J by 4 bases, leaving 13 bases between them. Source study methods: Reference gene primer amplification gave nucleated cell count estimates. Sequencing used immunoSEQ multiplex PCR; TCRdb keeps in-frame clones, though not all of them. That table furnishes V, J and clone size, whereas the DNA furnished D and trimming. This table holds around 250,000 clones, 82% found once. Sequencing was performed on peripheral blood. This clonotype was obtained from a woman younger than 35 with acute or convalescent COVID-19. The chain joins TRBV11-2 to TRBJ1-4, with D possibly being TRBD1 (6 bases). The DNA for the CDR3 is TGTGCCAGCAAGCGGGGGCGCGGTAATGAAAAACTGTTTTTT. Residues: CASKRGRGNEKLFF.